The 3 T cell receptor beta chains in this list originate from one sample, sequenced in a study of shared clonotypes between healthy human individuals. The data were produced by immunoSEQ multiplex PCR, yet TCRdb's version contains in-frame clones alone and is incomplete. The repertoire includes under 1,900,000 clones, approximately 98.5% of them detected once, and approximately 0.4% sits in the top ten. Sequencing was done on a sample of naive CD4+ T cells sorted from blood. Regarding subset: CD45RA+ positively selected. The receptor source for this set is a man in his thirties or forties in good health.

The genes are TRBV6-5 and TRBJ2-3, with D hard to call. Germline-derived CDR1 and CDR2 are MNHEY and SVGAGI. Trimming shortened V by 0 bases and J by 1 base, and 11 bases separated the two germline ends. This CDR3 comprises 16 residues. The CDR3 here is CASSYSPRLGTDTQYF. CDR3 coding DNA: TGTGCCAGCAGTTACTCCCCCAGATTGGGCACAGATACGCAGTATTTT.

The chain is built from TRBV10-1 and TRBJ2-3; D gene uncertain. Trimming pared 0 bases from V and 5 bases from J, leaving 9 bases between. CDR1 and CDR2 from the germline V gene are WNHNN and SYGVQD (reference sequence). This CDR3 has 14 amino acids. The CDR3 region is CASSESIGRDTQYF. For the CDR3, the DNA is TGCGCCAGCAGTGAGTCGATAGGCCGAGATACGCAGTATTTT.

The chain employs TRBV19 and TRBJ1-1; D gene ambiguous. CDR1 is LNHDA, CDR2 SQIVND, per germline (reference sequence). Trimming cost V 3 bases and J 5 bases, with 7 bases left between them. The CDR3 extends over 12 amino acids. The DNA of the CDR3 is TGTGCCAGTAGTATGGAGAGGACTGAAGCTTTCTTT. The encoded protein is CASSMERTEAFF.